The TCR beta chain described here comes from a study of T cell repertoires in cytomegalovirus infection. TCRdb fed the reads into MiXCR, producing one record per CDR3 protein. The table shows about 740,000 distinct CDR3 sequences, with 35% to 40% occurring only once. This clonotype was counted at least ten times. Per the germline V gene, CDR1 is SGHVS and CDR2 is FQNEAQ. This CDR3 is 15 amino acids long. The junction had 6 bases not matched to a gene; V was cut back by 5 bases and J by 5 bases. The clonotype originates from a human donor in good health (CMV status not recorded). Some clones in this sample may be carry-over from other donors' samples. The chain has TRBV7-8 and TRBJ2-2, with 9 positions matching TRBD1. Sequencing input: PBMCs. CDR3 sequence reads: CASSLDRGFTGELFF. Here the CDR3 DNA reads TGTGCCAGCAGCCTGGACAGGGGCTTTACCGGGGAGCTGTTTTTT.